The rows below give T cell receptor beta chains drawn from one sample of a study of circulating tumor DNA in untreated peripheral T-cell lymphoma. Here immunoSEQ multiplex PCR was the method, and the copy in TCRdb shows in-frame clones only, minus some. The sample holds roughly 9,000 clones; 70% to 85% are singletons and the top ten take roughly 1.9%. Specimen: tumor tissue. The origin of the receptors is a human donor with peripheral T-cell lymphoma. CDR3s include the opening cysteine and the closing phenylalanine or tryptophan. D genes are given only for firm matches. Expanded clones get a size class; other rows say once, few or many, or leave the size out.

NA | TRBJ2-6 | TRBV4-1 | NA | CASSQGTGANVLTF | TGCGCCAGCAGCCAAGGGACCGGGGCCAACGTCCTGACTTTC
NA | TRBJ2-1 | TRBV11-3 | NA | CASSLEAVTTEQFF | TGTGCCAGCAGCCTCGAAGCTGTAACTACAGAGCAGTTCTTC
NA | TRBJ1-1 | TRBV12-5 | NA | CASKGSILHTEAFF | TGTGCCAGCAAGGGCTCGATACTTCACACTGAAGCTTTCTTT
NA | TRBJ2-1 | TRBV18 | few | CASSPSVGGNNEQFF | TGTGCCAGCTCACCAAGCGTCGGGGGTAACAATGAGCAGTTCTTC
NA | TRBJ1-1 | TRBV19 | NA | CASNPTGNTEAFF | TGTGCCAGTAACCCGACAGGGAACACTGAAGCTTTCTTT
NA | TRBJ1-1 | TRBV19 | NA | CASSGGTVQPTEAFF | TGTGCCAGTAGTGGGGGGACTGTACAACCCACTGAAGCTTTCTTT
NA | TRBJ1-3 | TRBV19 | NA | CAVTPGAPSGNTIYF | TGTGCCGTTACTCCGGGCGCTCCCTCTGGAAACACCATATATTTT
TRBD1 | TRBJ2-7 | TRBV9 | NA | CASSVGNRGAYEQYF | TGTGCCAGCAGCGTAGGGAACAGGGGAGCCTACGAGCAGTACTTC